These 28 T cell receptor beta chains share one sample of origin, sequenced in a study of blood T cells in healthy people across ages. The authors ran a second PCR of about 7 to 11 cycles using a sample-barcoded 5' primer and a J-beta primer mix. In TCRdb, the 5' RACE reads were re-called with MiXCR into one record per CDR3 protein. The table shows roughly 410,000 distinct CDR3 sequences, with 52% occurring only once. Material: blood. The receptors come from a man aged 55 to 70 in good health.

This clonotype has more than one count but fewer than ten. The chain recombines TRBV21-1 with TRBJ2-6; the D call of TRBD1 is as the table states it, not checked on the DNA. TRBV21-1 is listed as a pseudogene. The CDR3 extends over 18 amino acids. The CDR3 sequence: CASSKGDRFISGANVLTF. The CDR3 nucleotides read TGTGCCAGCAGCAAAGGGGACAGGTTTATATCTGGGGCCAACGTCCTGACTTTC.

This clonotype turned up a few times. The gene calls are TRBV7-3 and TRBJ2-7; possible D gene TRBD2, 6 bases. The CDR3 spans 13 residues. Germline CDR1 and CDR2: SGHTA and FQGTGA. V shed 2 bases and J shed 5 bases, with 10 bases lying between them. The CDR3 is CASSLLAGHEQYF. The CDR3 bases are TGTGCCAGCAGCTTACTGGCGGGACACGAGCAGTACTTC. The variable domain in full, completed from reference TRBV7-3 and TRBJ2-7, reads GAGVSQTPSNKVTEKGKYVELRCDPISGHTALYWYRQSLGQGPEFLIYFQGTGAADDSGLPNDRFFAVRPEGSVSTLKIQRTERGDSAVYLCASSLLAGHEQYFGPGTRLTVT.

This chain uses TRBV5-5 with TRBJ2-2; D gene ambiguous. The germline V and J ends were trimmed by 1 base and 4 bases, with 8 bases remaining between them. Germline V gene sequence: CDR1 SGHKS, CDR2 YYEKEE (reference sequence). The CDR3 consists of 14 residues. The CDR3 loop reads CASSLIRGTGELFF. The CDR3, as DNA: TGTGCCAGCAGCTTGATCCGAGGCACCGGGGAGCTGTTTTTT.

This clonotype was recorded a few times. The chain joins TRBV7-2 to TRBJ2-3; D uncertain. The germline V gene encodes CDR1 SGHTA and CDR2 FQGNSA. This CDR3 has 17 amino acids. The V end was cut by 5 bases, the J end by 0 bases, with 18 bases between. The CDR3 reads CASSPLLRPASTDTQYF. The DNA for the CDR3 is TGTGCCAGCAGCCCTCTACTTCGCCCCGCAAGCACAGATACGCAGTATTTT.

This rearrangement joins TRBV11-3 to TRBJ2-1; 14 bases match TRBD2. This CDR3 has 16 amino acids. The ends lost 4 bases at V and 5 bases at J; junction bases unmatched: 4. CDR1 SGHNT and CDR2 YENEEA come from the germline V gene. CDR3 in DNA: TGTGCCAGCAGCTCGACTAGCGGGGGGGCCCACAATGAGCAGTTCTTC. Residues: CASSSTSGGAHNEQFF.

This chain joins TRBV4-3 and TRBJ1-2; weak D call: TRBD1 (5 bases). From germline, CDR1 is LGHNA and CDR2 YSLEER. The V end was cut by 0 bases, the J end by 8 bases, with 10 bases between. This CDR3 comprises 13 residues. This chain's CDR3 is CASSQDVGLGYTF. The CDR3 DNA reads TGCGCCAGCAGCCAAGATGTGGGACTAGGCTACACCTTC.

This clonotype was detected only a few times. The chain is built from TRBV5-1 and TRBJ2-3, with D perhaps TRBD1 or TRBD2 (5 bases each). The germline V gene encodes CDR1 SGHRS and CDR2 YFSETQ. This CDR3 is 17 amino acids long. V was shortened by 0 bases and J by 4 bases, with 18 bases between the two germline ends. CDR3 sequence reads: CASSLAVRGPTADTQYF. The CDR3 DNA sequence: TGCGCCAGCAGCTTGGCTGTTCGGGGCCCTACGGCAGATACGCAGTATTTT.

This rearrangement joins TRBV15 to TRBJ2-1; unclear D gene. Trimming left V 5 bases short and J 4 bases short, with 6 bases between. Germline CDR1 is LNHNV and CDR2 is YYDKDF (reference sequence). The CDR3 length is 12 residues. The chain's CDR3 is CATSVVYNEQFF. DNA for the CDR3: TGTGCCACCAGCGTAGTGTACAATGAGCAGTTCTTC.

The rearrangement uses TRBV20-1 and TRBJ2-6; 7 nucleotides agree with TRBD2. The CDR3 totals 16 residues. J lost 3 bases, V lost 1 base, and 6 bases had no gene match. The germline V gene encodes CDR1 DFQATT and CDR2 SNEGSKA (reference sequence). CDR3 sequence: CSARAGGVVGANVLTF. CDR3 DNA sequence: TGCAGTGCTAGAGCGGGGGGAGTAGTTGGGGCCAACGTCCTGACTTTC.

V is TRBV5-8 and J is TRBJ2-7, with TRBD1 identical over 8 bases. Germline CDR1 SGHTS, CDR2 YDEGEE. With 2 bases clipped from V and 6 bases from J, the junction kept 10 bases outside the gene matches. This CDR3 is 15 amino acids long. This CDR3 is CASSFRTGRSGEQYF. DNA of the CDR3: TGTGCCAGCAGCTTTAGGACAGGGCGTTCGGGCGAGCAGTACTTC.

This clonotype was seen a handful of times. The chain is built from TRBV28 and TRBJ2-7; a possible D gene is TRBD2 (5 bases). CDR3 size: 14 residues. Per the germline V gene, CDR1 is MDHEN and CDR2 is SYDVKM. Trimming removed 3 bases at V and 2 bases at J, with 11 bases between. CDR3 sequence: CASSFSRATYEQYF. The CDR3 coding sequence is TGTGCCAGCAGTTTCTCGCGGGCTACCTACGAGCAGTACTTC.

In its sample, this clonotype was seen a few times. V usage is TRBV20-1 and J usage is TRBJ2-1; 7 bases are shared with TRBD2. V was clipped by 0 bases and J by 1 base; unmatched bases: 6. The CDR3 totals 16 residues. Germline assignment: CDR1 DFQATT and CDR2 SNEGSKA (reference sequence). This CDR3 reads CSARDLTGGSYNEQFF. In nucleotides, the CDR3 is TGCAGTGCTAGAGATCTAACGGGGGGATCCTACAATGAGCAGTTCTTC.

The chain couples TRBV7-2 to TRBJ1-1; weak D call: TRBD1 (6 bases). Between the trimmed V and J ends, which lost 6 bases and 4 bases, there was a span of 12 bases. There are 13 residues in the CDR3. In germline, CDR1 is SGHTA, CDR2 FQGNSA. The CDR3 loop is CASRGAPGTEAFF. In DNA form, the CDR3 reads TGTGCCAGCAGGGGGGCCCCTGGCACTGAAGCTTTCTTT.

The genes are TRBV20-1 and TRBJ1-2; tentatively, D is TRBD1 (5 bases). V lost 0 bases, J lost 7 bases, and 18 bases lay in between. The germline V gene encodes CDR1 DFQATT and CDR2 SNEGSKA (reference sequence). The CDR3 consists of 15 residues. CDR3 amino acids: CSARDSSAGLSGYTF. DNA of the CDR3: TGCAGTGCTAGAGATTCGTCAGCAGGGTTGAGTGGCTACACCTTC.

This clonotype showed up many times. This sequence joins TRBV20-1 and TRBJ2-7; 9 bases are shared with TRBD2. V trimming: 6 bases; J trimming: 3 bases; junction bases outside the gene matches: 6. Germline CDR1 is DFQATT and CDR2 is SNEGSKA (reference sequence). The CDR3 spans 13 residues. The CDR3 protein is CSAHLAGNYEQYF. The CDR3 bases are TGCAGTGCCCACCTAGCGGGGAACTACGAGCAGTACTTC.

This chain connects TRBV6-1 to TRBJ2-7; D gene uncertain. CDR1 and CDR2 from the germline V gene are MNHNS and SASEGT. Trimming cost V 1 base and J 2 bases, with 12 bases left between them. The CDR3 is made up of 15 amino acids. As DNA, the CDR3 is TGTGCCAGCAGTGAAGTACAGTCTCGAACCTACGAGCAGTACTTC. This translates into CASSEVQSRTYEQYF.

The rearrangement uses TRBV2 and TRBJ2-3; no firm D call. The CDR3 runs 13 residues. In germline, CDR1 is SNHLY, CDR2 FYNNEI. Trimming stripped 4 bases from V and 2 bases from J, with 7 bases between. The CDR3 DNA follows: TGTGCCAGCAGTGGGAACCCCACAGATACGCAGTATTTT. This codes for CASSGNPTDTQYF.

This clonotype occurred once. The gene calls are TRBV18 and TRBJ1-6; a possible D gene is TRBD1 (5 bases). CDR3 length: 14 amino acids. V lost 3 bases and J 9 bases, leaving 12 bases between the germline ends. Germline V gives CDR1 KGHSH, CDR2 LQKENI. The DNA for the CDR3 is TGTGCCAGCTCACCGGTTCAGGGCGGTTCACCCCTCCACTTT. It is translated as CASSPVQGGSPLHF.

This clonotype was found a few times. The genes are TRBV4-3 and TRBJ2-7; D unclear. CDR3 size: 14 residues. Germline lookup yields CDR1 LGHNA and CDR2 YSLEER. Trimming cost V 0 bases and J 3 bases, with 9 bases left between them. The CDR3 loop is CASSQELDIYEQYF. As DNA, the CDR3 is TGCGCCAGCAGCCAAGAATTAGACATCTACGAGCAGTACTTC.

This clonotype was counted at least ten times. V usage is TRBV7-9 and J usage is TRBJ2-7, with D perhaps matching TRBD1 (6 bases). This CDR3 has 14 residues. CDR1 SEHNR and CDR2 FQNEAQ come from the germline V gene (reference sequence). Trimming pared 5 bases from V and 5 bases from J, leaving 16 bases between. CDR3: CASSQDRAPHEQYF. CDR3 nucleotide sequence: TGTGCCAGCAGCCAGGACAGAGCTCCCCACGAGCAGTACTTC.

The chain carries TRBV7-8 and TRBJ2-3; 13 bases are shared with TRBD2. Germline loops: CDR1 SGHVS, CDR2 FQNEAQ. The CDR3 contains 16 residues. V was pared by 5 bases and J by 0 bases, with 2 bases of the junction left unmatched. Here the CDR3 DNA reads TGTGCCAGCAGCCCACTAGCGGGAGGGAGCACAGATACGCAGTATTTT. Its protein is CASSPLAGGSTDTQYF.

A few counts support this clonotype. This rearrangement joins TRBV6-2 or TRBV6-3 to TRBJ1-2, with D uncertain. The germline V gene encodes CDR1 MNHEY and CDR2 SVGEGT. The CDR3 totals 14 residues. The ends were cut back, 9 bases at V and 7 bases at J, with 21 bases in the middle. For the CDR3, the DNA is TGTGCCAGTTTTCCGGGAAAGCGAAAGGGTGGCTACACCTTC. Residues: CASFPGKRKGGYTF.

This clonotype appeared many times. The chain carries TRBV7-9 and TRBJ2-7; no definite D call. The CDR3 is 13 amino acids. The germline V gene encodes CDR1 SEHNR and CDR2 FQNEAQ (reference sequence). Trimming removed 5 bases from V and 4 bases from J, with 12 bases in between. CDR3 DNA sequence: TGTGCCAGCAGCCCGAAAGGCCCGTACGAGCAGTACTTC. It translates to CASSPKGPYEQYF.

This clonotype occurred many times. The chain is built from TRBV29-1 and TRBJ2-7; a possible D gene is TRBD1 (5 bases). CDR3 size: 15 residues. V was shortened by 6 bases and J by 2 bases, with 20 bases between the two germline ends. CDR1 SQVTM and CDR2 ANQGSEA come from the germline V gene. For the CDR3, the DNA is TGCAGCGTGGTACGACCCGACAGATCCACCTACGAGCAGTACTTC. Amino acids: CSVVRPDRSTYEQYF.

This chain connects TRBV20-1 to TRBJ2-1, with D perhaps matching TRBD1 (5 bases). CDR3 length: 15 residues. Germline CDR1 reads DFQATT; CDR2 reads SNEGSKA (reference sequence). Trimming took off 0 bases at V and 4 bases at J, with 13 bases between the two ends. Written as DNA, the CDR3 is TGCAGTGCTAGAGATGTTCAAGGGGTTTACAATGAGCAGTTCTTC. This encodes CSARDVQGVYNEQFF.

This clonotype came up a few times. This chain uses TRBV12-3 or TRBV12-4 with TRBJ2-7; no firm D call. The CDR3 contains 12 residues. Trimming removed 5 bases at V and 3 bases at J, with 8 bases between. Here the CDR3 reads CASSLTVYEQYF. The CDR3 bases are TGTGCCAGCAGTCTAACAGTCTACGAGCAGTACTTC.

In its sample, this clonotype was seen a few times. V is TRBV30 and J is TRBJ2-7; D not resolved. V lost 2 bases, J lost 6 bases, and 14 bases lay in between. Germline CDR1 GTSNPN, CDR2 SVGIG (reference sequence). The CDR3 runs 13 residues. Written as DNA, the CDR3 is TGTGCCTGGAGTCATGATTCCGTCGGCGAGCAGTACTTC. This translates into CAWSHDSVGEQYF.

CDR3 protein: CASILTGSSYEQYF. The CDR3 DNA sequence: TGTGCCAGCATCCTGACGGGGAGCTCCTACGAGCAGTACTTC. The chain recombines TRBV6-6 with TRBJ2-7, with D tentatively TRBD2 (5 bases). Germline assignment: CDR1 MNHNY and CDR2 SVGAGI (reference sequence). The CDR3 sequence is 14 residues long. V lost 7 bases, J lost 0 bases, and 13 bases lay in between.